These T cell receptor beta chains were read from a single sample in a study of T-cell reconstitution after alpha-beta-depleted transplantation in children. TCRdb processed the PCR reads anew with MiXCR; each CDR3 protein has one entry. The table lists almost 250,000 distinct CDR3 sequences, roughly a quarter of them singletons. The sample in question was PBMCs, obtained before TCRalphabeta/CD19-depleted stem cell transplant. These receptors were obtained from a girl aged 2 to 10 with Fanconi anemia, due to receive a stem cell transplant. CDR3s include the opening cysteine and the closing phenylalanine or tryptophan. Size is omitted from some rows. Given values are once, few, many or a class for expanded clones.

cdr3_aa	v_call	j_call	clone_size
CASSLWSGGLSYEQYF	TRBV28	TRBJ2-7	.
CASSYRLAGVQETQYF	TRBV6-5	TRBJ2-5	.
CSAEGWGSYNEQFF	TRBV29-1	TRBJ2-1	few
CSARDLSWDRGEQFF	TRBV20-1	TRBJ2-1	.
CASSIQWETQYF	TRBV12-3/TRBV12-4	TRBJ2-5	.
CASSYRGDYYEQYF	TRBV6-5	TRBJ2-7	few
CAWRTLLTFNNEQFF	TRBV30	TRBJ2-1	few
CASSLISGPNYGYTF	TRBV7-9	TRBJ1-2	few
CASSPGQGGRETQYF	TRBV12-3/TRBV12-4	TRBJ2-5	many
CASSFLGSYEQYF	TRBV5-1	TRBJ2-7	.
CASSRGQGSYEQYF	TRBV6-1	TRBJ2-7	.
CSARVLQISYEQYF	TRBV20-1	TRBJ2-7	few
CASSSSRDEQFF	TRBV5-6	TRBJ2-1	many
CASSLDRVGNSPLHF	TRBV7-2	TRBJ1-6	many
CASSVGSGEQFF	TRBV9	TRBJ2-1	.
CASSPAGTSSYEQYF	TRBV5-6	TRBJ2-7	many
CSVSTGTSGYEQYF	TRBV29-1	TRBJ2-7	.
CSVEAGDGASYEQYF	TRBV29-1	TRBJ2-7	many
CSFDPGQGQETQYF	TRBV29-1	TRBJ2-5	.
CASSSGLAGGPGEQYF	TRBV9	TRBJ2-7	.
CATSRVASGRNEQFF	TRBV15	TRBJ2-1	many
CRMGRTGSYEQYF	TRBV20-1	TRBJ2-7	.
CATSRITGRSGYTF	TRBV15	TRBJ1-2	many
CASSSSGQVDEQYF	TRBV7-2	TRBJ2-7	once